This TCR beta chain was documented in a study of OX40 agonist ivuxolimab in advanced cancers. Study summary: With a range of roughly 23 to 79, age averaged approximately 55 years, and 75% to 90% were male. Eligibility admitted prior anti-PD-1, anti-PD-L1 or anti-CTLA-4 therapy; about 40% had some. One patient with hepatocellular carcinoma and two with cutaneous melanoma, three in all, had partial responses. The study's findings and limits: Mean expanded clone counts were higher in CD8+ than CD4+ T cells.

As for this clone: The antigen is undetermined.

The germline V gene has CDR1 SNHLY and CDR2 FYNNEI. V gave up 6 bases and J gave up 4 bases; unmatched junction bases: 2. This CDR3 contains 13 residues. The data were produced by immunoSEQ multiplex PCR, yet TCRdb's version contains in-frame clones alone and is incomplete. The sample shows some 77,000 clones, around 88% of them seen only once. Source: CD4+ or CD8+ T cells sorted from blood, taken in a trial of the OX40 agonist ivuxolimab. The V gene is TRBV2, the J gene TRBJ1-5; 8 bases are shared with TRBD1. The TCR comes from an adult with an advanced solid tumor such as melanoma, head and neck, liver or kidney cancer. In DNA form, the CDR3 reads TGTGCCAGCAGGGGACAGGTAAATCAGCCCCAGCATTTT. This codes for CASRGQVNQPQHF.